The subject of this entry is one TCR beta chain. What it binds is unknown. This CDR3 has 16 amino acids. Looked up from germline, CDR1 is MGHDK and CDR2 is SYGVNS. The ends lost 4 bases at V and 2 bases at J; junction bases unmatched: 0. Unrecorded immune exposure was likely among donors, who were nominally healthy when sampled. The sample originates from a study of cytomegalovirus exposure and HLA in healthy donors. The study's findings and limits: Evidence from a later analysis indicated that most CMV-associated TCR beta chains looked HLA-restricted. The study labeled 150 to 200 TCR beta chains cytomegalovirus-associated. Most sequenced TCRs were rare (though some public TCRs occurred in many donors).

PCR was performed using 60 Vbeta and 13 Jbeta primers. The assay was immunoSEQ multiplex PCR, and TCRdb's table has in-frame clones only and misses some. The table lists about 120,000 clones, about 79% of them singletons, with 3.5% to 4.5% in the top ten. Sequencing was performed on PBMCs. The source is a man aged 25 to 40 in good health and CMV-seropositive. The chain employs TRBV25-1 and TRBJ2-1, with 15 bases lining up with TRBD2. The CDR3 region has the DNA TGTGCCAGCAGTGGGACTAGCGGGAGGGCCTACAATGAGCAGTTCTTC. Its protein is CASSGTSGRAYNEQFF.